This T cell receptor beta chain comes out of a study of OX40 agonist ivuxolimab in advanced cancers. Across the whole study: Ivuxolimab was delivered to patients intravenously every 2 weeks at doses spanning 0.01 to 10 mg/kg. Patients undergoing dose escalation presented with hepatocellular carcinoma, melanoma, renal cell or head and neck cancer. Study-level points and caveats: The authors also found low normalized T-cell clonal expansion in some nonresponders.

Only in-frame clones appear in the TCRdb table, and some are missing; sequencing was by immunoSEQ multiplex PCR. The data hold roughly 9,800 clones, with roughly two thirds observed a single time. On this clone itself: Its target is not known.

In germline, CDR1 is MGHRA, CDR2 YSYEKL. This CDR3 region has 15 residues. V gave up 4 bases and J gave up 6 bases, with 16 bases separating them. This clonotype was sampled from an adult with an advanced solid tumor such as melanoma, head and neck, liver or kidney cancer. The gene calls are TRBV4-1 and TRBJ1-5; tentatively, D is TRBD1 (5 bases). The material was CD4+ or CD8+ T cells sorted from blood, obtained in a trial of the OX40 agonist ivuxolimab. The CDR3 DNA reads TGCGCCAGCAGCCCCTTTAAAGGGGAAAGTCAGCCCCAGCATTTT. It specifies CASSPFKGESQPQHF.